This T cell receptor (beta chain) was found in a study of blood T cell repertoires in COVID-19. CDR3 length equals 14 residues. Trimming removed 9 bases from V and 0 bases from J; junction bases left unmatched: 8. Germline assignment: CDR1 SGHNT and CDR2 YYREEE (reference sequence). Assay: immunoSEQ multiplex PCR; the TCRdb copy retains only in-frame clones and omits some. The data hold tens of thousands of clones, with around 80% observed a single time. This rearrangement joins TRBV5-4 to TRBJ2-7, with 8 nucleotides matching TRBD2. The sample taken for sequencing was peripheral blood. This TCR derives from a human donor in a cohort sampled during active COVID-19. CDR3: CAMGREVRSYEQYF. The CDR3 DNA sequence: TGTGCCATGGGGCGGGAGGTACGCTCCTACGAGCAGTACTTC.